One sample yielded the 11 T cell receptor beta chains listed below, sequenced in a study of cytomegalovirus exposure and HLA in healthy donors. PCR primers comprised 60 Vbeta and 13 Jbeta primers. The table came from immunoSEQ multiplex PCR; TCRdb's copy has only in-frame clones and leaves some out. In the table there are 100,000 to 150,000 clones, about 80% of which are singletons. Source material: PBMCs. These receptors came from a woman aged 40-49 years in good health and CMV-seronegative.

The chain carries TRBV28 and TRBJ1-6; no clear D gene. The CDR3 is 14 amino acids. CDR1 MDHEN and CDR2 SYDVKM come from the germline V gene. Trimming left V 1 base short and J 7 bases short, with 8 bases between. The chain's CDR3 is CASSLLVWNSPLHF. The CDR3 DNA reads TGTGCCAGCAGTTTATTAGTTTGGAATTCACCCCTCCACTTT. Combining the CDR3 with reference TRBV28 and TRBJ1-6 gives the whole variable domain DVKVTQSSRYLVKRTGEKVFLECVQDMDHENMFWYRQDPGLGLRLIYFSYDVKMKEKGDIPEGYSVSREKKERFSLILESASTNQTSMYLCASSLLVWNSPLHFGNGTRLTVT.

The chain employs TRBV6-5 and TRBJ2-7; 9 bases match TRBD1. V lost 8 bases to trimming and J lost 6 bases; unmatched junction nucleotides: 8. Germline-derived CDR1 and CDR2 are MNHEY and SVGAGI. CDR3 length: 13 residues. CDR3 nucleotides: TGTGCCAGCGGTACAGGGGGCTACGTCGAGCAGTACTTC. Residues: CASGTGGYVEQYF.

The rearrangement links TRBV19 to TRBJ2-5; maybe TRBD1 (5 bases). Germline V gene sequence: CDR1 LNHDA, CDR2 SQIVND (reference sequence). The CDR3 runs to 16 residues. Trimming pared 6 bases from V and 2 bases from J, leaving 19 bases between. CDR3 sequence: CASSLIDAGRQETQYF. CDR3 bases: TGTGCCAGTAGCCTTATTGACGCAGGGCGACAAGAGACCCAGTACTTC.

The table lists this clone with a count of one. V gene TRBV7-3 combines with J gene TRBJ2-3; TRBD2 is a possible D gene (6 bases). The CDR3 has 15 amino acids. The V gene's germline CDR1 is SGHTA and CDR2 FQGTGA. With 1 base removed from V and 0 bases from J, the gap between germline ends came to 8 bases. The CDR3 DNA is TGTGCCAGCAGCTTAATAGGGACTAGCACAGATACGCAGTATTTT. Its translation: CASSLIGTSTDTQYF. The whole variable domain, remainder taken from reference TRBV7-3 and TRBJ2-3, is GAGVSQTPSNKVTEKGKYVELRCDPISGHTALYWYRQSLGQGPEFLIYFQGTGAADDSGLPNDRFFAVRPEGSVSTLKIQRTERGDSAVYLCASSLIGTSTDTQYFGPGTRLTVL.

The chain is built from TRBV5-1 and TRBJ1-2; no firm D call. Germline loops: CDR1 SGHRS, CDR2 YFSETQ. CDR3 length: 13 amino acids. Deletions cut 4 bases from V and 2 bases from J, with 9 bases between. The CDR3 loop is CASSPNGNYGYTF. CDR3 sequence (DNA): TGCGCCAGCAGCCCGAACGGGAACTATGGCTACACCTTC.

This chain connects TRBV6-1 to TRBJ2-4; perhaps TRBD1 as D (6 bases). The CDR3 extends over 15 amino acids. Per germline, CDR1 MNHNS and CDR2 SASEGT. Trimming shortened V by 5 bases and J by 0 bases, and 11 bases separated the two germline ends. The CDR3 is CASSLRGLAKNIQYF. The CDR3, as DNA: TGTGCCAGCAGTCTCAGGGGTTTAGCCAAAAACATTCAGTACTTC.

The V gene is TRBV4-3, the J gene TRBJ1-4, with D perhaps TRBD1 (5 bases). This CDR3 spans 18 amino acids. CDR1 is LGHNA and CDR2 is YSLEER in the germline V gene. The ends were cut back, 0 bases at V and 6 bases at J, with 20 bases in the middle. CDR3 bases: TGCGCCAGCAGCCAAGATACCCCTTTGGGGGGTAGGGATGAAAAACTGTTTTTT. It is translated as CASSQDTPLGGRDEKLFF.

This rearrangement joins TRBV2 to TRBJ1-2, with D perhaps TRBD1 (5 bases). The CDR3 extends over 14 amino acids. CDR1 and CDR2 from the germline V gene are SNHLY and FYNNEI. V lost 4 bases to trimming and J lost 8 bases, with 17 bases between them. The CDR3 protein is CASSAGRDLGGYTF. CDR3 DNA sequence: TGTGCCAGCAGTGCAGGGCGTGATCTGGGAGGCTACACCTTC.

This clone occurred many times. V is TRBV11-1 and J is TRBJ1-1; TRBD1 might be the D (6 bases). The CDR3 sequence is 11 residues long. Germline V gene sequence: CDR1 SGHAT, CDR2 FQDESV (reference sequence). V was trimmed by 10 bases and J by 8 bases, leaving 14 bases between them. CDR3 region: CATVRGPEAFF. The CDR3 DNA follows: TGTGCCACCGTCAGGGGACCCGAAGCTTTCTTT.

The genes are TRBV19 and TRBJ2-1, with a possible D match to TRBD1 (5 bases). Per germline, CDR1 LNHDA and CDR2 SQIVND (reference sequence). The length of the CDR3 is 12 residues. Trimming left V 3 bases short and J 7 bases short, with 7 bases between. CDR3 in amino acids: CASSIGANEQFF. Written as DNA, the CDR3 is TGTGCCAGTAGTATTGGGGCTAATGAGCAGTTCTTC. Combining the CDR3 with reference TRBV19 and TRBJ2-1 gives the whole variable domain DGGITQSPKYLFRKEGQNVTLSCEQNLNHDAMYWYRQDPGQGLRLIYYSQIVNDFQKGDIAEGYSVSREKKESFPLTVTSAQKNPTAFYLCASSIGANEQFFGPGTRLTVL.

This clone was found once. The V gene is TRBV7-9, the J gene TRBJ2-1; TRBD2 is a possible D gene (6 bases). This CDR3 has 15 amino acids. The germline V gene has CDR1 SEHNR and CDR2 FQNEAQ (reference sequence). Trimming took off 5 bases at V and 0 bases at J, with 11 bases between the two ends. Here the CDR3 reads CASSPTGDSYNEQFF. The CDR3 coding sequence is TGTGCCAGCAGCCCTACGGGGGACTCCTACAATGAGCAGTTCTTC. Full variable domain (remainder filled in from reference TRBV7-9 and TRBJ2-1): DTGVSQNPRHKITKRGQNVTFRCDPISEHNRLYWYRQTLGQGPEFLTYFQNEAQLEKSRLLSDRFSAERPKGSFSTLEIQRTEQGDSAMYLCASSPTGDSYNEQFFGPGTRLTVL.